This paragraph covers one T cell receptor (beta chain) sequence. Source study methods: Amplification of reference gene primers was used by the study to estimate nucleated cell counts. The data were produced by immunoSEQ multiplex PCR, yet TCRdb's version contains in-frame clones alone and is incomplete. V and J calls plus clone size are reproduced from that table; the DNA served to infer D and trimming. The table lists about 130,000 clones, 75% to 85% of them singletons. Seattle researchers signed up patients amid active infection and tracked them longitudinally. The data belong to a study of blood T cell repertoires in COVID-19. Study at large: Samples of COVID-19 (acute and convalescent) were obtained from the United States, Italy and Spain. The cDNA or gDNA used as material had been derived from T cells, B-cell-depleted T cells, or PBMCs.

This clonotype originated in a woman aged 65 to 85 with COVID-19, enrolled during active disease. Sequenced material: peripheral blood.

The CDR3 spells CASSPEPGQMRNTIYF. For the CDR3, the DNA is TGTGCCAGCAGCCCCGAGCCGGGACAGATGAGAAACACCATATATTTT. The chain combines TRBV3-1 (or the pseudogene TRBV3-2) with TRBJ1-3, with 7 bases aligning to TRBD1. Trimming removed 4 bases from V and 5 bases from J; junction bases left unmatched: 11. CDR1 is LGHDT, CDR2 YNNKEL, per germline (reference sequence). This CDR3 has 16 residues.